Listed below are T cell receptor beta chains from one sample, sequenced in a study of human CD8 memory T cell subsets. No DNA is given; TCRdb re-called the 5' RACE reads and lists each CDR3 protein once. The repertoire table contains about 11,000 distinct CDR3 sequences. The specimen was CD8+ stem-like memory T cells (TSCM and TCM) sorted from PBMCs. The receptors were gathered from a human donor in good health. CDR3s include the opening cysteine and the closing phenylalanine or tryptophan. Fields, in order: V gene, CDR3 length, J gene, clone size, CDR3 protein. Size is stated for part of the rows, as once, few or many counts, or as a class when the clone is expanded.

V gene: TRBV9
CDR3 length: 14
J gene: TRBJ2-7
clone size: medium-sized
CDR3 protein: CASSGGATPYEQYF

V gene: TRBV28
CDR3 length: 15
J gene: TRBJ2-3
clone size: medium-sized
CDR3 protein: CASSNSASGTDTQYF

V gene: TRBV7-3
CDR3 length: 15
J gene: TRBJ2-1
clone size: -
CDR3 protein: CASSPTSGGYNEQFF

V gene: TRBV5-6
CDR3 length: 14
J gene: TRBJ2-1
clone size: -
CDR3 protein: CASSFGAGGNEQFF

V gene: TRBV5-1
CDR3 length: 15
J gene: TRBJ1-1
clone size: -
CDR3 protein: CASSLEGQMYTEAFF

V gene: TRBV6-5
CDR3 length: 13
J gene: TRBJ2-5
clone size: -
CDR3 protein: CASSYDQGETQYF

V gene: TRBV15
CDR3 length: 14
J gene: TRBJ1-5
clone size: medium-sized
CDR3 protein: CATARVASNQPQHF

V gene: TRBV7-9
CDR3 length: 14
J gene: TRBJ2-7
clone size: -
CDR3 protein: CASSFSDGAYEQYF

V gene: TRBV12-3/TRBV12-4
CDR3 length: 12
J gene: TRBJ2-5
clone size: -
CDR3 protein: CASSFGGETQYF

V gene: TRBV11-3
CDR3 length: 14
J gene: TRBJ2-1
clone size: -
CDR3 protein: CASSSYRTRNEQFF

V gene: TRBV11-2
CDR3 length: 16
J gene: TRBJ2-3
clone size: -
CDR3 protein: CASSLEQGSMADTQYF

V gene: TRBV18
CDR3 length: 12
J gene: TRBJ1-6
clone size: -
CDR3 protein: CASSPPNSPLHF

V gene: TRBV24-1
CDR3 length: 17
J gene: TRBJ2-3
clone size: medium-sized
CDR3 protein: CATSDTTGTGPTDTQYF

V gene: TRBV7-9
CDR3 length: 15
J gene: TRBJ2-1
clone size: -
CDR3 protein: CASSERDRPVDEQFF

V gene: TRBV7-3
CDR3 length: 15
J gene: TRBJ2-1
clone size: -
CDR3 protein: CASSDLGPGNNEQFF

V gene: TRBV5-6
CDR3 length: 15
J gene: TRBJ2-3
clone size: -
CDR3 protein: CASSFSAGAIDTQYF

V gene: TRBV10-1
CDR3 length: 16
J gene: TRBJ2-5
clone size: -
CDR3 protein: CASSEIASGEQETQYF

V gene: TRBV23-1
CDR3 length: 14
J gene: TRBJ2-1
clone size: -
CDR3 protein: CASINSLSYNEQFF

V gene: TRBV21-1
CDR3 length: 17
J gene: TRBJ2-3
clone size: -
CDR3 protein: CASSKPIAGVGTDTQYF

V gene: TRBV7-8
CDR3 length: 15
J gene: TRBJ2-5
clone size: -
CDR3 protein: CASSLEGRVGETQYF

V gene: TRBV21-1
CDR3 length: 13
J gene: TRBJ1-5
clone size: -
CDR3 protein: CASSTPLDQPQHF

V gene: TRBV9
CDR3 length: 17
J gene: TRBJ2-7
clone size: -
CDR3 protein: CASSEGQGDSGPYEQYF

V gene: TRBV7-3
CDR3 length: 16
J gene: TRBJ2-3
clone size: -
CDR3 protein: CASSLGLAGSTDTQYF

V gene: TRBV5-4
CDR3 length: 13
J gene: TRBJ2-7
clone size: -
CDR3 protein: CASSTGQDYEQYF

V gene: TRBV2
CDR3 length: 18
J gene: TRBJ1-5
clone size: medium-sized
CDR3 protein: CASSGEGRLDYSNQPQHF

V gene: TRBV12-5
CDR3 length: 15
J gene: TRBJ2-1
clone size: -
CDR3 protein: CASGTPLAGAVEQFF

V gene: TRBV5-1
CDR3 length: 12
J gene: TRBJ1-1
clone size: -
CDR3 protein: CASSLDSPEAFF

V gene: TRBV2
CDR3 length: 12
J gene: TRBJ2-7
clone size: medium-sized
CDR3 protein: CASSAFNYEQYF

V gene: TRBV5-1
CDR3 length: 15
J gene: TRBJ2-5
clone size: -
CDR3 protein: CASSLVSGSQETQYF

V gene: TRBV25-1
CDR3 length: 15
J gene: TRBJ2-2
clone size: -
CDR3 protein: CASSDHSGYTGELFF

V gene: TRBV28
CDR3 length: 14
J gene: TRBJ2-1
clone size: -
CDR3 protein: CASSYGTGLGEQFF

V gene: TRBV7-8
CDR3 length: 14
J gene: TRBJ2-7
clone size: -
CDR3 protein: CASSSPAVPYEQYF

V gene: TRBV6-2/TRBV6-3
CDR3 length: 15
J gene: TRBJ2-1
clone size: -
CDR3 protein: CASSYYLAPYNEQFF

V gene: TRBV6-2/TRBV6-3
CDR3 length: 14
J gene: TRBJ2-7
clone size: -
CDR3 protein: CASSYGTTSYEQYF

V gene: TRBV21-1
CDR3 length: 15
J gene: TRBJ2-7
clone size: medium-sized
CDR3 protein: CASIKGPSRPYEQYF

V gene: TRBV6-5
CDR3 length: 13
J gene: TRBJ2-7
clone size: medium-sized
CDR3 protein: CASSYRAAYEQYF

V gene: TRBV11-1
CDR3 length: 14
J gene: TRBJ2-7
clone size: -
CDR3 protein: CASSPQGDVYEQYF

V gene: TRBV29-1
CDR3 length: 14
J gene: TRBJ2-7
clone size: medium-sized
CDR3 protein: CSVEEGQGGYEQYF